These 2 T cell receptor beta chains share one sample of origin, sequenced in a study of T cell changes during pregnancy in multiple sclerosis. Assay: immunoSEQ multiplex PCR; the TCRdb copy retains only in-frame clones and omits some. This sample has about 73,000 clones; more than 90% occur once, and the top ten carry less than 2.5%. Sequences were derived from peripheral blood, sampled in the second trimester of pregnancy. Every receptor here comes from a female donor in good health, enrolled as a control in a pregnancy study.

The count of this clone is one. The chain links TRBV10-1 to TRBJ1-2; maybe TRBD1 (5 bases). The V gene's germline CDR1 is WNHNN and CDR2 SYGVQD (reference sequence). V dropped 6 bases and J dropped 4 bases, with 12 bases sitting between them. This CDR3 is built from 13 residues. The CDR3 nucleotides are TGCGCCAGCAGGGGATACAGGAGCTATGGCTACACCTTC. Translating gives CASRGYRSYGYTF.

The chain employs TRBV6-8 and TRBJ2-3; 10 bases are shared with TRBD2. Unmatched junction bases numbered 7, after V lost 7 bases and J lost 0 bases. Germline CDR1 MNHGY, CDR2 SAAAGT. CDR3 length equals 16 residues. In DNA form, the CDR3 reads TGTGCCAGCACCACCACTAGCGGGACCAGCACAGATACGCAGTATTTT. Translating gives CASTTTSGTSTDTQYF.